A selection of T cell receptor beta chains follows, all from one sample in a study of blood T cell repertoires in COVID-19. TCRdb's copy holds only in-frame clones and misses some; the assay was immunoSEQ multiplex PCR. The table has over 100,000 clones, around 86% seen once. Material for sequencing was peripheral blood. The source is a man in his fifties with acute or convalescent COVID-19. CDR3s include the opening cysteine and the closing phenylalanine or tryptophan. Each record gives: V gene, clone size, D gene, J gene, CDR3 DNA, CDR3 protein. The D gene is left open where the match is weak. Expanded clones are given a class, and other clones once, few, many or no size at all.

TRBV5-1	few	TRBD1	TRBJ2-7	TGCGCCAGCAGCTTTATGACAGGGAATAATAACGAGCAGTACTTC	CASSFMTGNNNEQYF
TRBV4-1	-	TRBD1	TRBJ1-5	TGCGCCAGCAGCCAGGGCCAGGGGGACAGCAATCAGCCCCAGCATTTT	CASSQGQGDSNQPQHF
TRBV5-4	-	TRBD1	TRBJ2-7	TGTGCCAGCAGTAACGGACAGGCGAGCTCCTACGAGCAGTACTTC	CASSNGQASSYEQYF
TRBV6-6	-	TRBD1	TRBJ2-7	TGTGCCAGCAGCTCACAGGGGCCCTACGAGCAGTACTTC	CASSSQGPYEQYF
TRBV19	-	-	TRBJ1-2	TGTGCCAGTAGCCGACAGATTCCCGGCGATGGCTACACCTTC	CASSRQIPGDGYTF
TRBV28	-	TRBD1	TRBJ1-1	TGTGCCAGCAGGGGGACAGGGACGGGTCGGGAAGCTTTCTTT	CASRGTGTGREAFF
TRBV7-2	-	-	TRBJ2-3	TGTGCCAGCAGCTTAGGAAGGGGGGATACGCAGTATTTT	CASSLGRGDTQYF
TRBV4-1	-	TRBD2	TRBJ2-3	TGCGCCAGCAGCCAAGGTCCAGCGGGAGGCGCAGATACGCAGTATTTT	CASSQGPAGGADTQYF
TRBV5-1	-	-	TRBJ1-6	TGCGCCAGCAGCTTGGCCTTCGGACAGAATAATTCACCCCTCCACTTT	CASSLAFGQNNSPLHF
TRBV5-1	-	TRBD1	TRBJ2-7	TGCGCCAGCAGCCCTGGACAGGGCCGCTCCTACGAGCAGTACTTC	CASSPGQGRSYEQYF
TRBV11-2	-	TRBD1	TRBJ2-7	TGTGCCAGCAGCCCTAGGACAGGGGACGAGCAGTACTTC	CASSPRTGDEQYF
TRBV27	-	-	TRBJ1-6	TGTGCCAGCTGGGGGGTGACCATCGGTTCACCCCTCCACTTT	CASWGVTIGSPLHF
TRBV4-1	few	TRBD2	TRBJ2-2	TGCGCCAGCAGCCAAGATAGACTAGCGGGAGGGGTCACCGGGGAGCTGTTTTTT	CASSQDRLAGGVTGELFF
TRBV28	-	-	TRBJ2-7	TGTGCCAGCAGTTTCTCAGCGCTCGCCTCCTACGAGCAGTACTTC	CASSFSALASYEQYF
TRBV6-5	-	-	TRBJ2-4	TGTGCCAGCAGTTATCAGAACATTCAGTACTTC	CASSYQNIQYF
TRBV27	-	TRBD1	TRBJ2-7	TGTGCCAGCAGTCCGACAGGGTTCTCCTACGAGCAGTACTTC	CASSPTGFSYEQYF
TRBV12-3/TRBV12-4	-	-	TRBJ1-1	TGTGCCAGCAGTCGACTTGGTGAAGCTTTCTTT	CASSRLGEAFF
TRBV2	-	TRBD1	TRBJ2-1	TGTGCCAGCAGGAAAATGGACAGGGACAATGAGCAGTTCTTC	CASRKMDRDNEQFF
TRBV2	-	-	TRBJ2-7	TGTGCCAGCACCGCCGGGAGTTCCTACGAGCAGTACTTC	CASTAGSSYEQYF
TRBV7-9	-	TRBD2	TRBJ2-7	TGTGCCAGCAGCTTAGCGGGACGCGGGAGAACATACGAGCAGTACTTC	CASSLAGRGRTYEQYF
TRBV9	-	TRBD2	TRBJ2-1	TGTGCCAGCAGCTCCCGACTAGCGGCTTACAATGAGCAGTTCTTC	CASSSRLAAYNEQFF
TRBV2	-	-	TRBJ1-1	TGTGCCAGCAGTGAAACCCGACAGAGTGAAGCTTTCTTT	CASSETRQSEAFF
TRBV28	-	-	TRBJ1-2	TGTGCCAGCAGTCCACAGGTTAACTATGGCTACACCTTC	CASSPQVNYGYTF
TRBV25-1	-	-	TRBJ2-1	TGTGCCAGCAGTGTGTCTGAGACCTACAATGAGCAGTTCTTC	CASSVSETYNEQFF
TRBV2	-	-	TRBJ1-5	TGTGCCAGCAGTGAGCAGACAGCTCGCAATCAGCCCCAGCATTTT	CASSEQTARNQPQHF
TRBV30	-	-	TRBJ1-6	TGTGCCTTCCTCAGAGGCCAGAATTCACCCCTCCACTTT	CAFLRGQNSPLHF
TRBV5-1	-	TRBD2	TRBJ2-1	TGCGCCAGCAGCCCCCAGCGACTAGCGGGAGGCAATGAGCAGTTCTTC	CASSPQRLAGGNEQFF
TRBV6-6	-	-	TRBJ2-1	TGTGCCAGCAGTCCCTCTTCAGGGCCGGTATACAATGAGCAGTTCTTC	CASSPSSGPVYNEQFF
TRBV7-9	-	TRBD2	TRBJ2-1	TGTGCCAGCAGCGTGGTACGACTAGCGTACAATGAGCAGTTCTTC	CASSVVRLAYNEQFF
TRBV2	-	-	TRBJ1-4	TGTGCCAGCATTCCAGACCGGGGTCAACTGTTTTTT	CASIPDRGQLFF
TRBV7-9	-	-	TRBJ2-4	TGTGCCAGCAGCTCTACCAGGAAACTCAAAAACATTCAGTACTTC	CASSSTRKLKNIQYF
TRBV7-9	once	-	TRBJ2-7	TGTGCCAGCAGCTTCGGACAGACCTACGAGCAGTACTTC	CASSFGQTYEQYF
TRBV4-1	-	-	TRBJ2-5	TGCGCCAGCAGCCAATTCCAGAATCAAGAGACCCAGTACTTC	CASSQFQNQETQYF
TRBV30	-	TRBD2	TRBJ2-2	TGTGCCTGGAACCCCGGACTAGCGGGGACCGGGGAGCTGTTTTTT	CAWNPGLAGTGELFF
TRBV19	once	TRBD2	TRBJ2-1	TGTGCCAGTAGTCCCACTAGCGGCCAGTACAATGAGCAGTTCTTC	CASSPTSGQYNEQFF
TRBV6-5	-	TRBD2	TRBJ2-7	TGTGCCAGCGCTCCTAGCGGTTACTACGAGCAGTACTTC	CASAPSGYYEQYF
TRBV5-8	-	-	TRBJ2-3	TGTGCCAGCAGCTTGCGGGGTTCCGATACGCAGTATTTT	CASSLRGSDTQYF
TRBV6-6	once	TRBD1	TRBJ2-2	TGTGCCAGCAGCCAGGGACAGGGGGTTAGCGGGGAGCTGTTTTTT	CASSQGQGVSGELFF
TRBV9	-	TRBD2	TRBJ2-7	TGTGCCAGCAGCTTTAGCGGGAGTTCTTACGAGCAGTACTTC	CASSFSGSSYEQYF
TRBV19	-	TRBD2	TRBJ2-7	TGTGCCAGTAGAGAAGCCGGGACTAGCTCCTACGAGCAGTACTTC	CASREAGTSSYEQYF
TRBV9	-	TRBD2	TRBJ2-5	TGTGCCAGCAGCGTCGGTAGCGGGGACCAAGAGACCCAGTACTTC	CASSVGSGDQETQYF
TRBV9	-	TRBD2	TRBJ2-3	TGTGCCAGCAGCGTCGGAACTAGCGGGAGGCGGGTCGGAGATACGCAGTATTTT	CASSVGTSGRRVGDTQYF
TRBV3-1/TRBV3-2	-	-	TRBJ2-1	TGTGCCAGCAGCCCATTCCTCCCAGGGGCGGTAAATGAGCAGTTCTTC	CASSPFLPGAVNEQFF
TRBV18	-	TRBD1	TRBJ1-2	TGTGCCAGCTCACCCCCCGGGACAGCATATGGCTACACCTTC	CASSPPGTAYGYTF
TRBV28	-	TRBD1	TRBJ2-5	TGTGCCAGCAGTTGGCCAGGGGGCCAGGAGACCCAGTACTTC	CASSWPGGQETQYF
TRBV6-5	-	-	TRBJ2-7	TGTGCCAGCAGAACAGGGCGCGAGCAGTACTTC	CASRTGREQYF
TRBV4-1	few	TRBD2	TRBJ2-2	TGCGCCAGCAGCCAAGATCCGTTAGCGGGAGAGACCGGGGAGCTGTTTTTT	CASSQDPLAGETGELFF
TRBV27	-	TRBD1	TRBJ2-2	TGTGCCAGCAGTTTTTATAGAAGAACAGGGGGGATAACCGGGGAGCTGTTTTTT	CASSFYRRTGGITGELFF